Sequencing of this TCR beta chain was carried out in a study of blood T cells in healthy people across ages. Findings and caveats of the study: Compared with aged donors, long-lived donors showed fewer expanded clones, suggesting selection.

Aged roughly 6 to 90, donors were systemically healthy Caucasians from Russia. Every sample gave at least 5.5 micrograms of total RNA when it was extracted. Germline V gene sequence: CDR1 SEHNR, CDR2 FQNEAQ (reference sequence). There are 19 residues in the CDR3. For the second PCR, which ran for about 7 to 11 cycles, a sample-barcoded 5' primer and a J-beta primer mix were used. A minimum of 2.5 million CDR3-containing paired-end reads was obtained for each sample. MiXCR, run by TCRdb on the 5' RACE reads, gives a single entry per CDR3 protein. Among about 970,000 distinct CDR3 sequences, roughly half were seen once, and the ten largest hold about 22%. A note on this clonotype: Antigen: not known. One end of the junction fails to match germline, which may point to a read error.

Material for sequencing was blood. The rearrangement links TRBV7-9 to TRBJ2-6; D call uncertain. This receptor was obtained from a woman aged 55-70 years in good health. The CDR3 loop reads CASSFDFFTRVSGTNVLTF. Here the CDR3 DNA reads TGTGCCAGCAGCTTCGACTTTTTTACAAGGGTTTCTGGGACCAACGTCCTGACTTTC.